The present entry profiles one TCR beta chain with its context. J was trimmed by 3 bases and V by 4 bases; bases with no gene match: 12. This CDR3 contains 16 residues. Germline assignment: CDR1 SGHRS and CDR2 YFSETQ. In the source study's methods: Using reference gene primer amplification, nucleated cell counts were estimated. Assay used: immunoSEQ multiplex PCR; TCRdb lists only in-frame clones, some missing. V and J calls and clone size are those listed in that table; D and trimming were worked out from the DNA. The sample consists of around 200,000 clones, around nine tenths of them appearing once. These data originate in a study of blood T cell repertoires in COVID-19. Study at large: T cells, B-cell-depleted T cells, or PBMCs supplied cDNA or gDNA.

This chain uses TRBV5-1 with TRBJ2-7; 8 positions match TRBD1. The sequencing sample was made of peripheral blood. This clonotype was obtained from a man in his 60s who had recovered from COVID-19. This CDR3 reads CASSRTVDRASYEQYF. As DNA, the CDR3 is TGCGCCAGCAGCCGCACCGTGGACAGGGCCAGCTACGAGCAGTACTTC.